These T cell receptor beta chains were read from a single sample in a study of prognosis after radiotherapy for stage I lung cancer. TCRdb passed the multiplex PCR reads through MiXCR, listing each CDR3 protein once. The table records about 19,000 distinct CDR3 sequences, roughly 55% of them present only once. This sample comprised PBMCs, obtained before or after stereotactic body radiation therapy (not recorded which). These receptor sequences come from a donor at least 50 years old with non-small cell lung cancer. Both conserved end residues are part of each CDR3. D genes are given only for firm matches. Rows may omit the clone size; those that give it use once, few, many or a size class.

V	J	D	size	CDR3	DNA
TRBV20-1	TRBJ2-5	TRBD1	.	CSARSDRGVGETQYF	TGCAGTGCTAGGTCGGACAGGGGAGTAGGAGAGACCCAGTACTTC
TRBV3-1	TRBJ1-6	.	many	CASSQDYGYSPLHF	TGTGCCAGCAGCCAAGACTATGGCTATTCACCCCTCCACTTT
TRBV28	TRBJ1-1	.	many	CASSLGESLRTEAFF	TGTGCCAGCAGTTTAGGGGAGTCCCTAAGGACTGAAGCTTTCTTT
TRBV5-8	TRBJ1-5	.	medium-sized	CASSFGRGGNQPQHF	TGTGCCAGCAGCTTTGGCAGGGGTGGCAATCAGCCCCAGCATTTT
TRBV5-6	TRBJ1-4	TRBD1	many	CASSYGQGPGTNEKLFF	TGTGCCAGCAGCTATGGACAGGGACCGGGGACTAATGAAAAACTGTTTTTT
TRBV7-2	TRBJ2-3	TRBD2	.	CASSFYGTSGADTQYF	TGTGCCAGCAGCTTTTACGGGACTAGCGGGGCAGATACGCAGTATTTT
TRBV29-1	TRBJ1-2	.	many	CSVDRQGYGYTF	TGCAGCGTTGACCGGCAGGGGTACGGCTACACCTTC
TRBV7-3	TRBJ2-3	TRBD2	.	CASSQGTSGGSYTQYF	TGTGCCAGCAGCCAAGGGACTAGCGGGGGATCCTATACGCAGTATTTT
TRBV12-3/TRBV12-4	TRBJ2-1	.	.	CASSPRGVYEQFF	TGTGCCAGCAGCCCCAGGGGGGTCTATGAGCAGTTCTTC
TRBV5-1	TRBJ1-6	.	.	CASSFMGTNSPLHF	TGCGCCAGCAGCTTTATGGGAACGAATTCACCCCTCCACTTT
TRBV2	TRBJ2-7	TRBD1	once	CASSEFRDSYEQYF	TGTGCCAGCAGTGAATTTAGGGACAGCTACGAGCAGTACTTC
TRBV7-9	TRBJ2-1	TRBD2	.	CASTLELGTSCTHNEQFF	TGTGCCAGCACTCTGGAGTTGGGGACTAGCTGTACTCACAATGAGCAGTTCTTC
TRBV3-1	TRBJ1-5	.	many	CASSQGRVNQPQHF	TGTGCCAGCAGCCAAGGACGGGTAAATCAGCCCCAGCATTTT
TRBV24-1	TRBJ1-5	.	.	CATSDTGTRGNQPQHF	TGTGCCACCAGTGATACCGGGACACGTGGGAATCAGCCCCAGCATTTT
TRBV30	TRBJ1-4	.	.	CSWIVWGGDEKLFF	TGTTCCTGGATTGTGTGGGGGGGCGATGAAAAACTGTTTTTT
TRBV19	TRBJ1-3	TRBD1	medium-sized	CASSPEGARNTIYF	TGTGCCAGTAGCCCGGAGGGGGCTAGAAACACCATATATTTT
TRBV18	TRBJ2-5	TRBD2	many	CASSPPSGRAETQYF	TGTGCCAGCTCACCACCGAGCGGGAGGGCGGAGACCCAGTACTTC
TRBV27	TRBJ2-1	TRBD1	many	CASRTATGVRNEQFF	TGTGCCAGCAGGACAGCGACAGGGGTCCGCAATGAGCAGTTCTTC
TRBV5-6	TRBJ2-6	.	many	CASSLWGSGANVLTF	TGTGCCAGCAGCTTGTGGGGGTCTGGGGCCAACGTCCTGACTTTC
TRBV15	TRBJ2-5	.	.	CATSTRQRASETQYF	TGTGCCACCAGCACGCGCCAGAGGGCCTCGGAGACCCAGTACTTC
TRBV6-5	TRBJ2-2	.	.	CASSYFLHPNTGWLFF	TGTGCCAGCAGTTATTTCCTCCACCCGAACACCGGGTGGCTGTTTTTT
TRBV20-1	TRBJ1-4	.	few	CSARDGRQVNEKLFF	TGCAGTGCTAGAGATGGGCGTCAGGTTAATGAAAAACTGTTTTTT
TRBV5-1	TRBJ2-2	TRBD1	.	CASRSGQGFTGELFF	TGCGCCAGCAGATCGGGACAGGGGTTCACCGGGGAGCTGTTTTTT
TRBV19	TRBJ2-3	TRBD2	.	CASSISTGGRTDTQYF	TGTGCCAGTAGTATTTCAACGGGAGGTCGCACAGATACGCAGTATTTT
TRBV24-1	TRBJ1-2	.	.	CATRSGGGDGYTF	TGTGCCACCCGTTCGGGAGGCGGGGATGGCTACACCTTC
TRBV9	TRBJ1-4	.	many	CASSVYFGPGQVATNEKLFF	TGTGCCAGCAGCGTATATTTTGGGCCGGGCCAAGTTGCAACTAATGAAAAACTGTTTTTT
TRBV28	TRBJ2-7	.	.	CASSFPGDEQYF	TGTGCCAGCAGTTTCCCAGGGGACGAGCAGTACTTC
TRBV6-2/TRBV6-3	TRBJ1-4	.	once	CSSSEVITEEKLFF	TGTTCCAGCAGTGAGGTGATTACCGAGGAAAAACTGTTTTTT
TRBV7-2	TRBJ1-3	.	many	CASSSGMPGNTIYF	TGTGCCAGCAGCTCCGGCATGCCCGGAAACACCATATATTTT
TRBV20-1	TRBJ2-2	TRBD2	few	CSARDLAGDTGELFF	TGCAGTGCTAGAGATCTAGCGGGAGACACCGGGGAGCTGTTTTTT
TRBV30	TRBJ1-4	TRBD1	.	CAWSDLYRGEKLFF	TGTGCCTGGAGCGATCTGTACAGGGGAGAAAAACTGTTTTTT
TRBV20-1	TRBJ2-3	TRBD2	few	CSSTSTSVSTDTQYF	TGCAGTTCCACCTCGACTAGCGTGAGCACAGATACGCAGTATTTT
TRBV5-4	TRBJ2-7	.	once	CASSSSSVYPLEQYF	TGTGCCAGCAGCTCCTCTAGCGTCTACCCCCTCGAGCAGTACTTC
TRBV5-6	TRBJ1-5	.	many	CASSLAKRATSNQPQHF	TGTGCCAGCAGCTTGGCCAAGAGGGCTACTAGCAATCAGCCCCAGCATTTT
TRBV27	TRBJ2-4	.	many	CASSTSWGTAKNIQYF	TGTGCCAGCAGTACCAGTTGGGGGACGGCCAAAAACATTCAGTACTTC
TRBV12-3/TRBV12-4	TRBJ2-1	.	many	CASSLLDRSYNEQFF	TGTGCCAGCAGTTTACTGGACCGCTCCTACAATGAGCAGTTCTTC
TRBV20-1	TRBJ1-3	.	few	CSARDPQAGNTIYF	TGCAGTGCTAGAGATCCGCAGGCTGGAAACACCATATATTTT
TRBV11-2	TRBJ2-7	.	.	CASSSLLGAYEQYF	TGTGCCAGCAGCTCTCTATTGGGAGCCTACGAGCAGTACTTC
TRBV20-1	TRBJ2-3	.	.	CSARVADTQYF	TGCAGTGCTAGAGTGGCAGATACGCAGTATTTT
TRBV19	TRBJ2-5	.	many	CASTPGGHQETQYF	TGTGCCAGTACCCCTGGAGGGCATCAAGAGACCCAGTACTTC